This T cell receptor beta chain was captured by sequencing in a study of T cell responses to AZD1222 COVID-19 vaccine. Whole-study findings and limits: Without day 14 samples, only post-peak T cell repertoires were studied. Spike as a whole was targeted by vaccine-associated CD4 TCRs, dominant at 160-218 and 743-854. Nearly half of spike-specific TCRs reportedly target unmutated variant regions. The sample set comprised mostly white British donors with more females, and clonal diversity was possibly underestimated.

Assay: immunoSEQ multiplex PCR; the TCRdb copy retains only in-frame clones and omits some. The sample carries 120,000 or so clones, 70% to 90% recorded once. The CDR3 has 13 residues. Trimming cost V 4 bases and J 5 bases, with 11 bases left between them. CDR1 is MNHEY, CDR2 SVGAGI, per germline. Regarding this clone: What it binds is unknown.

V usage is TRBV6-5 and J usage is TRBJ1-1, with D unclear. This clonotype originated in an adult in good health. The sequenced sample was peripheral blood, obtained on day 0 of AZD1222 vaccination. CDR3 DNA sequence: TGTGCCAGCAGTTTGGCTCAAGGGACTGAAGCTTTCTTT. It encodes CASSLAQGTEAFF.